The sequence of this TCR beta chain was determined in a study of graft-versus-host responses after intestinal transplantation. About the research overall: Anti-thymocyte globulin induction preceded approximately three years of tacrolimus and steroid maintenance in all recipients.

The CDR3 covers 14 residues. V was clipped by 6 bases and J by 0 bases; unmatched bases: 4. Germline V gene lookup returns CDR1 SQVTM and CDR2 ANQGSEA. Sequenced by immunoSEQ multiplex PCR; TCRdb stores in-frame clones only, minus some. The sample shows approximately 37,000 clones, roughly 93% of them seen only once. The sequencing used PBMCs, collected less than 750 days after intestinal transplantation. The chain uses TRBV29-1 and TRBJ2-4, with 8 bases that match TRBD1. This TCR was sampled from a human patient who received an intestinal transplant, so some T cells may come from the graft donor. CDR3 loop: CSVRQGRAKNIQYF. CDR3 DNA: TGCAGCGTCCGACAGGGGCGAGCCAAAAACATTCAGTACTTC.